This T cell receptor beta chain was captured by sequencing in a study of OX40 agonist ivuxolimab in advanced cancers. Study as a whole: Six ivuxolimab dose levels, 0.01 to 10 mg/kg, were given intravenously every 2 weeks. Patients were 65% to 85% male with ages roughly 23 to 79, mean about 60. Study conclusions and caveats: Averaged across samples, CD8+ T cells carried more expanded clones than CD4+ did.

Libraries were prepared by immunoSEQ multiplex PCR; TCRdb keeps only in-frame clonotypes and omits some of them. The sample contains more than 45,000 clones, around 89% of which appear only once. The germline CDR1 and CDR2 sequences are SNHLY and FYNNEI. The CDR3 length is 12 residues. Trimming removed 4 bases from V and 3 bases from J, with 7 bases in between. Peripheral blood came from all dose cohorts at three timepoints. As regards this clone: The antigen is not known.

This rearrangement joins TRBV2 to TRBJ2-7; D remains unclear. This specimen was CD4+ or CD8+ T cells sorted from blood, taken in a trial of the OX40 agonist ivuxolimab. The TCR sequence derives from an adult with an advanced solid tumor such as melanoma, head and neck, liver or kidney cancer. CDR3 in amino acids: CASSARIYEQYF. The CDR3 DNA is TGTGCCAGCAGTGCCCGCATCTACGAGCAGTACTTC.